The 9 T cell receptor beta chains reported below all come from one sample, sequenced in a study of PD-1 blockade in classical Hodgkin lymphoma. The sample's time point: cycle 4 day 1 (C4D1), after about 6 weeks of nivolumab. Each patient experienced a relapse that followed autologous stem cell transplantation, and brentuximab vedotin exposure varied. Measured with immunoSEQ multiplex PCR; TCRdb has only the in-frame clones, and not every one. Of about 64,000 clones in the sample, around 94% are singletons; the top ten hold 8%. The sequencing here drew on peripheral blood mononuclear cells (PBMCs), taken before the fourth cycle of nivolumab. The receptors here all came from a human donor with classical Hodgkin lymphoma.

The V gene is TRBV9, the J gene TRBJ2-2; 7 bases are shared with TRBD1. With 4 bases clipped from V and 0 bases from J, the junction kept 12 bases outside the gene matches. The length of the CDR3 is 18 residues. The germline CDR1 and CDR2 sequences are SGDLS and YYNGEE. The CDR3 DNA sequence: TGTGCCAGCAGCCCCGGTTGGTGGGACAGACCGAACACCGGGGAGCTGTTTTTT. Its protein is CASSPGWWDRPNTGELFF.

The genes are TRBV19 and TRBJ2-1; D is possibly TRBD1 (6 bases). V lost 2 bases to trimming and J lost 4 bases, with 18 bases between them. This CDR3 has 17 residues. CDR1 is LNHDA and CDR2 is SQIVND in the germline V gene (reference sequence). Here the CDR3 DNA reads TGTGCCAGTAGTATATTGAGGGGGTCATTGGATTACAATGAGCAGTTCTTC. Encoded protein: CASSILRGSLDYNEQFF.

CDR3 protein: CASSPGREQFF. The CDR3, as DNA: TGTGCCAGCAGCCCCGGGCGAGAGCAGTTCTTC. This rearrangement joins TRBV27 to TRBJ2-1; D gene ambiguous. Germline CDR1 is MNHEY and CDR2 is SMNVEV (reference sequence). V was cut by 6 bases and J by 10 bases, with 10 bases left in between. The CDR3 length is 11 residues.

The chain employs TRBV4-1 and TRBJ2-1, with 15 positions matching TRBD2. This CDR3 spans 17 amino acids. Trimming at V came to 1 base and at J to 8 bases, leaving 6 bases not matched to a gene. Germline V gene sequence: CDR1 MGHRA, CDR2 YSYEKL. In DNA, the CDR3 is TGCGCCAGCAGCCAAGTATGGACTAGCGGGAGGGTGGATGAGCAGTTCTTC. Translated: CASSQVWTSGRVDEQFF.

This clone was seen a single time. The rearrangement links TRBV11-3 to TRBJ1-1; 7 bases are a match to TRBD1. V trimming: 3 bases; J trimming: 0 bases; junction bases outside the gene matches: 10. The CDR3 sequence is 17 residues long. Germline values: CDR1 SGHNT, CDR2 YENEEA. The CDR3 region is CASSFGEGQEVNTEAFF. DNA for the CDR3: TGTGCCAGCAGCTTTGGAGAAGGACAGGAGGTGAACACTGAAGCTTTCTTT.

The rearrangement links TRBV10-2 to TRBJ2-4, with 7 bases matching TRBD2. From germline, CDR1 is WSHSY and CDR2 SAAADI. The CDR3 extends over 13 amino acids. The V segment lost 7 bases and the J segment 2 bases; nucleotides outside the gene matches: 2. CDR3 in amino acids: CASIGGSKNIQYF. In DNA form, the CDR3 reads TGCGCCAGCATCGGGGGGTCCAAAAACATTCAGTACTTC.

This CDR3 is CASSLLSSGGARNEQFF. The DNA for the CDR3 is TGTGCCAGCAGTTTACTGAGTAGCGGGGGGGCCAGGAATGAGCAGTTCTTC. The gene calls are TRBV27 and TRBJ2-1; 11 nucleotides align to TRBD2. Germline V gene sequence: CDR1 MNHEY, CDR2 SMNVEV (reference sequence). J gave up 7 bases and V 2 bases, and 10 bases lay outside the gene matches. The CDR3 loop spans 17 amino acids.

This clone was detected once. The gene calls are TRBV28 and TRBJ1-5; D is uncertain. This CDR3 region has 13 residues. Looked up from germline, CDR1 is MDHEN and CDR2 is SYDVKM. V gave up 5 bases and J gave up 9 bases, with 14 bases separating them. CDR3 sequence reads: CASSVGSAGPQHF. CDR3 nucleotides: TGTGCCAGCAGTGTAGGGTCTGCAGGGCCCCAGCATTTT.

The rearrangement joins TRBV4-1 to TRBJ2-7; D not certain. With 3 bases removed from V and 0 bases from J, the gap between germline ends came to 12 bases. CDR1 is MGHRA, CDR2 YSYEKL, per germline. This CDR3 spans 15 amino acids. CDR3 sequence reads: CASSHEWHSSYEQYF. As DNA, the CDR3 is TGCGCCAGCAGCCACGAGTGGCACAGCTCCTACGAGCAGTACTTC.